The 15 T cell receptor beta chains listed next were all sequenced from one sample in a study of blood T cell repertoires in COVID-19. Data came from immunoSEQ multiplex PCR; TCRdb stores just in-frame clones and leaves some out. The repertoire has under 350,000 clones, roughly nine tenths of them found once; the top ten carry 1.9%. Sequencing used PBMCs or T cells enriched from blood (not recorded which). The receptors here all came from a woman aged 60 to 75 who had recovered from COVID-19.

CDR3 amino acids: CASSRGLAGGYEQYF. The CDR3 nucleotides are TGTGCCAGCAGCCGAGGACTAGCGGGAGGGTACGAGCAGTACTTC. The chain joins TRBV6-5 to TRBJ2-7; 15 bases line up with TRBD2. With 6 bases clipped from V and 4 bases from J, the junction kept 4 bases outside the gene matches. CDR3 length equals 15 residues. Looked up from germline, CDR1 is MNHEY and CDR2 is SVGAGI.

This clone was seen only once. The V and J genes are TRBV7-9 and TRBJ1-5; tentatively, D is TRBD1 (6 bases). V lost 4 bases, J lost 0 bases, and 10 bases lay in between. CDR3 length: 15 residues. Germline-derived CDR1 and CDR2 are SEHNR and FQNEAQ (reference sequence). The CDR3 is CASSSQGYSNQPQHF. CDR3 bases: TGTGCCAGCAGCTCACAGGGCTATAGCAATCAGCCCCAGCATTTT.

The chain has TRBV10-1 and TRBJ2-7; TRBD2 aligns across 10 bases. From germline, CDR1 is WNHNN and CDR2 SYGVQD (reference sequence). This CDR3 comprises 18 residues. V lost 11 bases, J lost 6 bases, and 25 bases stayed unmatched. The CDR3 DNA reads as TGCGCCCGACGGAGGCCCGTTTTTGTGTCTAGCGGGAGTCGCGAGCAGTACTTC. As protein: CARRRPVFVSSGSREQYF.

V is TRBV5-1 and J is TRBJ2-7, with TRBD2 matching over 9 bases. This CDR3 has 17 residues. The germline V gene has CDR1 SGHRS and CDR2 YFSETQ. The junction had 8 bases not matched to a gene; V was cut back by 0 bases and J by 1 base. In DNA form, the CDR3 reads TGCGCCAGCAGCTTGGTTGCGGGAGGGCCGGAGTCCTACGAGCAGTACTTC. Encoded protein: CASSLVAGGPESYEQYF. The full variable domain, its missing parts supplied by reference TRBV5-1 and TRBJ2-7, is KAGVTQTPRYLIKTRGQQVTLSCSPISGHRSVSWYQQTPGQGLQFLFEYFSETQRNKGNFPGRFSGRQFSNSRSEMNVSTLELGDSALYLCASSLVAGGPESYEQYFGPGTRLTVT.

The CDR3 DNA is TGCGCCAGCAGGACTTCTACAGGGGGCGAATACGAGCAGTACTTC. Its protein is CASRTSTGGEYEQYF. The chain combines TRBV5-1 with TRBJ2-7; 9 bases are a match to TRBD1. Germline V gene sequence: CDR1 SGHRS, CDR2 YFSETQ. V gave up 5 bases and J gave up 4 bases; unmatched junction bases: 10. The CDR3 runs to 15 residues.

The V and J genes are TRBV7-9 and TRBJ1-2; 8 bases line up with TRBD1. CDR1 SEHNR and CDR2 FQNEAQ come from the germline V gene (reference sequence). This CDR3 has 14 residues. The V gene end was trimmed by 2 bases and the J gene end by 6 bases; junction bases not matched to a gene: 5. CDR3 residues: CASSLPRQGHGYTF. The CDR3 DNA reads TGTGCCAGCAGCTTACCGCGACAGGGGCATGGCTACACCTTC.

CDR3 loop: CASSPGQGIYGYTF. As DNA, the CDR3 is TGTGCCAGCAGCCCGGGACAGGGAATATATGGCTACACCTTC. The V and J genes are TRBV11-2 and TRBJ1-2; 9 bases fit TRBD1. Germline V gene lookup returns CDR1 SGHAT and CDR2 FQNNGV. The CDR3 consists of 14 residues. With V trimmed by 5 bases and J by 5 bases, 6 bases remained unmatched.

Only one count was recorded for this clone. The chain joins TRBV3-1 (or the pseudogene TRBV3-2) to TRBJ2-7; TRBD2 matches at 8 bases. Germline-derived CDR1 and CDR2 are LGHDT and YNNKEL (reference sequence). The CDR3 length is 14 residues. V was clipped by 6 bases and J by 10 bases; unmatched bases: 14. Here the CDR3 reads CASSPSSGSFEQYF. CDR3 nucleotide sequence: TGTGCCAGCAGTCCCTCTAGCGGGTCGTTCGAACAGTACTTC.

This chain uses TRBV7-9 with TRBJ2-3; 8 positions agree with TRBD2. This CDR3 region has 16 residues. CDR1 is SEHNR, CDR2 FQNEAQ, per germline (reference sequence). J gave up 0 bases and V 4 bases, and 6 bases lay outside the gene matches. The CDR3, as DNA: TGTGCCAGCAGCTCGATACTAGCGGCTAGCACAGATACGCAGTATTTT. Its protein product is CASSSILAASTDTQYF.

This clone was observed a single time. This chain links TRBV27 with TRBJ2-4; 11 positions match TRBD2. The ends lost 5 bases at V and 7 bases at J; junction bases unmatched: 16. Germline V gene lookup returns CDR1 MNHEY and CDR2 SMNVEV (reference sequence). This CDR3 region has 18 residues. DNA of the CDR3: TGTGCCAGCAGTCCCCCAGGGGCTAGCGGGGGGCCGCGGAACATTCAGTACTTC. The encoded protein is CASSPPGASGGPRNIQYF.

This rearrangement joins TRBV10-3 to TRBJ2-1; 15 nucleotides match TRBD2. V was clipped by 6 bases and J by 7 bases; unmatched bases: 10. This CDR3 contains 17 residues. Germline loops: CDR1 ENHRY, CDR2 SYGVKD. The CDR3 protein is CAIREGTSGGRRNEQFF. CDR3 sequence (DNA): TGTGCCATCAGGGAGGGGACTAGCGGGGGGAGGAGGAATGAGCAGTTCTTC.

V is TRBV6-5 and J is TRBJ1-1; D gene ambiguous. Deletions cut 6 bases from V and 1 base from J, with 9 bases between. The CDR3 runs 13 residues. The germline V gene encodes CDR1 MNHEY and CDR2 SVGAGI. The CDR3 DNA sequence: TGTGCCAGCAGACATACATCGAACACTGAAGCTTTCTTT. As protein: CASRHTSNTEAFF.

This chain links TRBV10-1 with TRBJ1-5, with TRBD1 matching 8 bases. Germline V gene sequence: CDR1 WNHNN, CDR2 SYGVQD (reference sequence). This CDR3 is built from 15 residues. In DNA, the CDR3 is TGCGCATTTTGGGGCGGGACAGGAGAGGATCAGCCCCAGCATTTT. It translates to CAFWGGTGEDQPQHF.

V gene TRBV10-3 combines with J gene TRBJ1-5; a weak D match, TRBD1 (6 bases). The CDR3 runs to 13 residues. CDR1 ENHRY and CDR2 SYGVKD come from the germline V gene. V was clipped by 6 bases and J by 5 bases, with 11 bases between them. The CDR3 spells CAIRQGLDQPQHF. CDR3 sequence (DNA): TGTGCCATCAGACAGGGTTTGGATCAGCCCCAGCATTTT.

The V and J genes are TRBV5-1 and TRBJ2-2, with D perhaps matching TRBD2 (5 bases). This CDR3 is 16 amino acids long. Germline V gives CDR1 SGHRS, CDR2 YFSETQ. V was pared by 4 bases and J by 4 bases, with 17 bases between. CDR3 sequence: CASSTSLPSFTGELFF. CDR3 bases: TGCGCCAGCAGCACTTCTTTGCCTAGCTTCACCGGGGAGCTGTTTTTT.